The clone carrying this TCR beta chain has only one observation. Its antigen is unknown. These data belong to a study of vaccination and CD4 T cells after COVID-19. Across the whole study: The convalescent group had six males, four females, seven Caucasians, two Asians, one multiracial.

Treatment reported: approximately 9-day PBMC culture with coronavirus spike peptide pools or control peptides (ViraFEST assay). With the Oncomine TCR Beta short-read assay, DNA from cultured CD4+ T cells was sequenced. MiXCR, applied by TCRdb to the PCR reads, yields one record per CDR3 protein. The sample has approximately 12,000 distinct CDR3 sequences, about 50% seen once. V lost 5 bases and J 9 bases, leaving 17 bases between the germline ends. The CDR3 runs 15 residues. CDR1 and CDR2 from the germline V gene are LNHDA and SQIVND (reference sequence). Source material: CD4+ T cells from blood, cultured in vitro. The V call is TRBV19, the J call TRBJ1-6; maybe TRBD1 (5 bases). This sequence was found in a human donor who had recovered from COVID-19. The CDR3, as DNA: TGTGCCAGTAGTTTCCCCCAGGGAGTTAGTTCACCCCTCCACTTT. Protein sequence: CASSFPQGVSSPLHF.